Included here is one TCR beta chain sequence, with context. As yet, its antigen is unknown. These data come from a study of cytomegalovirus exposure and HLA in healthy donors. There are 16 residues in the CDR3. Germline lookup yields CDR1 SGDLS and CDR2 YYNGEE. Trimming cost V 0 bases and J 10 bases, with 20 bases left between them. Study outcomes and limitations: Most TCRs appeared rarely, but some public TCRs recurred in many donors.

The PCR contained 60 Vbeta and 13 Jbeta primers. Profiled with immunoSEQ multiplex PCR; TCRdb holds only in-frame clones, not every one. The sample consists of more than 250,000 clones, about 90% of them appearing once. This TCR was recovered from a woman aged 18-29 years in good health and CMV-seronegative. Sequencing used PBMCs. V gene TRBV9 combines with J gene TRBJ2-1; D is possibly TRBD2 (7 bases). Written as DNA, the CDR3 is TGTGCCAGCAGCGTAGATGGGGGGGGCCTGCAATCCGAGCAGTTCTTC. This encodes CASSVDGGGLQSEQFF.